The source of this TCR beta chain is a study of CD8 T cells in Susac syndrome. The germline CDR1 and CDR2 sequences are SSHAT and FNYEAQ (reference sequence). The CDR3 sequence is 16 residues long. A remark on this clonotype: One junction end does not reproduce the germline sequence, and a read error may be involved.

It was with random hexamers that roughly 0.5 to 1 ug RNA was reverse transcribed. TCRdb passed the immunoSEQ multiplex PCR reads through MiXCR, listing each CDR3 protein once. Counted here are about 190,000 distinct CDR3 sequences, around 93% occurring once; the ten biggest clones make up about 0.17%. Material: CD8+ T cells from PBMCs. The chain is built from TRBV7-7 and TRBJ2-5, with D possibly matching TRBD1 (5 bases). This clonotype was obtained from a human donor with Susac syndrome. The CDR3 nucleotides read TGTGCTAGCAGCTTAGCCCACGGCAGGGCGAAAGAGACCCAGTACTTC. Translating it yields CASSLAHGRAKETQYF.